This TCR beta chain was documented in a study of quantifying T cell responses using KT2 cells. Background on the study: Reverse transcription used primers in the TCR alpha and beta constant regions.

In germline, CDR1 is SGHRS, CDR2 YFSETQ. The CDR3 consists of 16 residues. V lost 4 bases, J lost 2 bases, and 6 bases stayed unmatched. The sample is PBMC spiked with counted cells of clone KT2. A range of KT2-to-PBMC ratios was made using fixed PBMC numbers. The cDNA 3' end received a ligated oligonucleotide with a UMI. The first PCR ran three to four cycles with an equimolar RC1.1 and RC1.2 beta primer mix. TCR alpha and beta chains were handled separately starting at the second PCR. Each CDR3 protein gets one entry after TCRdb re-called the UMI-ligation and nested PCR reads with MiXCR. The sample gives about 33,000 distinct CDR3 sequences, under 13% of which show up once; 9.7% is in the top ten. There are a few counts of this clonotype.

The material sequenced was PBMCs spiked with cells of the T cell clone KT2. The TCR originated in a human donor. J is TRBJ2-5 and V is TRBV5-1, with 12 bases matching TRBD2. Here the CDR3 DNA reads TGCGCCAGCAGCCAGACTAGCGGGGGCCCACAAGAGACCCAGTACTTC. It translates to CASSQTSGGPQETQYF. Looking up the rest from reference TRBV5-1 and TRBJ2-5 gives the full variable domain: KAGVTQTPRYLIKTRGQQVTLSCSPISGHRSVSWYQQTPGQGLQFLFEYFSETQRNKGNFPGRFSGRQFSNSRSEMNVSTLELGDSALYLCASSQTSGGPQETQYFGPGTRLLVL.